The text below deals with one TCR beta chain. This sample is drawn from a study of blood T cell repertoires in COVID-19. Study-wide context: The United States, Italy and Spain were the sources of the acute and convalescent COVID-19 samples. T cells, B-cell-depleted T cells, or PBMCs provided the cDNA or gDNA that served as material.

Per the original data handling: Reference gene primer amplification gave nucleated cell count estimates. Generated by immunoSEQ multiplex PCR, the TCRdb table keeps only in-frame clones and is missing some. The V and J calls and clone size are taken from that table; D and trimming were inferred from the DNA. Here the sample spans about 220,000 clones, roughly 87% being singletons. V lost 0 bases to trimming and J lost 8 bases; unmatched junction nucleotides: 8. CDR1 and CDR2 (germline): SGHRS, YFSETQ. The CDR3 consists of 16 residues. V usage is TRBV5-1 and J usage is TRBJ2-1; 10 bases are a match to TRBD2. The receptor was derived from a man aged 40-49 years with active or convalescent COVID-19. Sequencing was carried out using peripheral blood. CDR3 region: CASSLVGSGRSDEQFF. CDR3 nucleotides: TGCGCCAGCAGCTTGGTTGGTAGCGGGAGGTCGGATGAGCAGTTCTTC. Combining the CDR3 with reference TRBV5-1 and TRBJ2-1 gives the whole variable domain KAGVTQTPRYLIKTRGQQVTLSCSPISGHRSVSWYQQTPGQGLQFLFEYFSETQRNKGNFPGRFSGRQFSNSRSEMNVSTLELGDSALYLCASSLVGSGRSDEQFFGPGTRLTVL.